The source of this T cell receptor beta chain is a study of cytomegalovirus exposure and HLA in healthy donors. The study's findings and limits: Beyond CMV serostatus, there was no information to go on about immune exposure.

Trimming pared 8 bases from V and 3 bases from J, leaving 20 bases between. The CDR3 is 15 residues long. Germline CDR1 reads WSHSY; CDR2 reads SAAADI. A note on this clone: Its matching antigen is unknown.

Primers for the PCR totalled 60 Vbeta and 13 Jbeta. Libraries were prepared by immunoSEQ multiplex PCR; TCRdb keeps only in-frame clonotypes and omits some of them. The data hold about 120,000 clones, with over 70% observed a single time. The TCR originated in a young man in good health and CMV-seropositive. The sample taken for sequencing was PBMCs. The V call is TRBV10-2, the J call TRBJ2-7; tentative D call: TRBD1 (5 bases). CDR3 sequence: CASRRSDTDNYEQYF. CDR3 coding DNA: TGCGCCAGCCGAAGATCGGACACTGACAACTACGAGCAGTACTTC.